One and the same sample provided the 28 T cell receptor beta chains below, sequenced in a study of PD-1 blockade in classical Hodgkin lymphoma (dated by TCRdb to 2018 to 2021). Library preparation employed the immunoSEQ multiplex PCR assay. Here the immuneACCESS table is served through TCRdb, limited to in-frame sequences with V and J called. Missing clones are a known gap in these copies; in checked studies unresolved V genes cover under half, and the rest lacks a known reason. Counted in this sample were about 110,000 clones; about nine tenths of them appeared once. The ten largest clones take up 15% to 20% of the sample. The time point label corresponds to: cycle 2 day 1 (C2D1) of nivolumab. Every trial patient had relapsed after autologous stem cell transplantation, and cohorts A, B and C differed in prior brentuximab vedotin exposure. This material consisted of peripheral blood mononuclear cells (PBMCs), taken before the second cycle of nivolumab. The receptors stem from a human donor with classical Hodgkin lymphoma.

This clone was seen just once. This rearrangement joins TRBV6-5 to TRBJ1-5; D possibly corresponds to TRBD1 (6 bases). The length of the CDR3 is 15 residues. Per the germline V gene, CDR1 is MNHEY and CDR2 is SVGAGI. V was trimmed by 2 bases and J by 3 bases, leaving 11 bases between them. For the CDR3, the DNA is TGTGCCAGCAGTTACACGGGACATAACAATCAGCCCCAGCATTTT. It yields the protein CASSYTGHNNQPQHF.

This clone was counted a single time. V gene TRBV18 combines with J gene TRBJ1-5, with a tentative D call TRBD1 (6 bases). V was shortened by 4 bases and J by 6 bases, with 25 bases between the two germline ends. This CDR3 spans 18 amino acids. Germline values: CDR1 KGHSH, CDR2 LQKENI. The CDR3 nucleotides are TGTGCCAGCTCACTAAACGGGCAATCGGGGGCCGGGGGTCAGCCCCAGCATTTT. Translation gives CASSLNGQSGAGGQPQHF.

This clone showed up just once. J is TRBJ2-7 and V is TRBV7-2, with 10 bases aligning to TRBD2. The CDR3 spans 15 residues. Trimming removed 5 bases from V and 5 bases from J; junction bases left unmatched: 9. CDR1 is SGHTA and CDR2 is FQGNSA in the germline V gene. The CDR3 DNA follows: TGTGCCAGCAGCGCTAGCGGGAGATTTGAAGACGAGCAGTACTTC. It codes for CASSASGRFEDEQYF.

This chain uses TRBV6-6 with TRBJ2-7, with D unclear. The CDR3 is made up of 13 amino acids. The V end lost 5 bases, the J end lost 2 bases, and 10 bases lay between the germline ends. Looked up from germline, CDR1 is MNHNY and CDR2 is SVGAGI (reference sequence). The CDR3 is CASSTTGPYEQYF. CDR3 in DNA: TGTGCCAGCAGTACGACGGGCCCCTACGAGCAGTACTTC.

This clone was found a few times. The CDR3 nucleotides read TGTGCCAGCTCACTCCGGCAGGGTGGCTACACCTTC. Translation gives CASSLRQGGYTF. The genes are TRBV18 and TRBJ1-2; possible D gene TRBD1, 5 bases. Germline V gene lookup returns CDR1 KGHSH and CDR2 LQKENI. This CDR3 comprises 12 residues. Trimming pared 4 bases from V and 7 bases from J, leaving 10 bases between.

The chain is built from TRBV7-2 and TRBJ2-7; perhaps TRBD2 as D (5 bases). This CDR3 spans 13 amino acids. V was trimmed by 6 bases and J by 4 bases, leaving 13 bases between them. Looked up from germline, CDR1 is SGHTA and CDR2 is FQGNSA. The CDR3 loop is CASSLQTGYEQYF. CDR3 coding DNA: TGTGCCAGCAGTTTACAAACGGGATACGAGCAGTACTTC.

The J gene is TRBJ2-5, the V gene TRBV21-1. TRBV21-1 is a documented pseudogene. The CDR3 consists of 15 residues. This CDR3 is CASSKAVGTQETQYF. For the CDR3, the DNA is TGTGCCAGCAGCAAAGCGGTGGGGACCCAAGAGACCCAGTACTTC.

The gene calls are TRBV7-9 and TRBJ2-1; D unresolved. Germline-derived CDR1 and CDR2 are SEHNR and FQNEAQ (reference sequence). V lost 2 bases and J lost 7, with 6 bases in between. The CDR3 runs to 12 residues. DNA for the CDR3: TGTGCCAGCAGCTTATTAGAGAATGAGCAGTTCTTC. It is translated as CASSLLENEQFF.

There are a few counts of this clone. This chain connects TRBV7-6 to TRBJ1-3; 7 bases align to TRBD1. CDR1 SGHVS and CDR2 FNYEAQ come from the germline V gene. This CDR3 has 18 amino acids. Unmatched junction bases numbered 9, after V lost 1 base and J lost 0 bases. Here the CDR3 reads CASSLEGGTAVSGNTIYF. In DNA form, the CDR3 reads TGTGCCAGCAGCTTAGAGGGCGGGACAGCGGTCTCTGGAAACACCATATATTTT.

This rearrangement joins TRBV7-9 to TRBJ2-1, with 9 nucleotides matching TRBD2. CDR3 length: 16 residues. J lost 4 bases, V lost 3 bases, and 7 bases had no gene match. Germline loops: CDR1 SEHNR, CDR2 FQNEAQ (reference sequence). This chain's CDR3 is CASSFPVTSGYNEQFF. The CDR3 bases are TGTGCCAGCAGCTTCCCGGTGACTAGCGGTTACAATGAGCAGTTCTTC.

The count of this clone is one. The V call is TRBV11-2, the J call TRBJ2-5; 14 nucleotides match TRBD2. J gave up 4 bases and V 3 bases, and 13 bases lay outside the gene matches. The CDR3 consists of 19 residues. Germline assignment: CDR1 SGHAT and CDR2 FQNNGV. CDR3 sequence: CASSLGETSGRVMGETQYF. CDR3 DNA: TGTGCCAGCAGCTTGGGGGAGACTAGCGGGAGGGTAATGGGAGAGACCCAGTACTTC.

The chain joins TRBV7-7 to TRBJ2-3; D uncertain. This CDR3 contains 14 residues. V lost 5 bases and J 4 bases, leaving 13 bases between the germline ends. In germline, CDR1 is SSHAT, CDR2 FNYEAQ (reference sequence). CDR3 sequence (DNA): TGTGCCAGCAGCCTGGTGATTGGAGCAGATACGCAGTATTTT. Translated, it gives CASSLVIGADTQYF.

The chain carries TRBV19 and TRBJ1-5; D is unresolved. The CDR3 consists of 13 residues. In germline, CDR1 is LNHDA, CDR2 SQIVND (reference sequence). Trimming stripped 4 bases from V and 0 bases from J, with 4 bases between. The DNA for the CDR3 is TGTGCCAGTAGTAGGGTTAGCAATCAGCCCCAGCATTTT. It yields the protein CASSRVSNQPQHF.

This chain links TRBV6-1 with TRBJ2-5; D may be TRBD2 (5 bases). The V gene's germline CDR1 is MNHNS and CDR2 SASEGT. V gave up 4 bases and J gave up 5 bases, with 11 bases separating them. The length of the CDR3 is 13 residues. The CDR3 is CASSGSPGETQYF. In DNA form, the CDR3 reads TGTGCCAGCAGTGGTTCCCCGGGGGAGACCCAGTACTTC.

This clone was picked up one time. This chain joins TRBV9 and TRBJ2-3; D is uncertain. V lost 1 base and J lost 2, with 11 bases in between. Germline CDR1 reads SGDLS; CDR2 reads YYNGEE. The CDR3 is 15 residues long. The CDR3 loop reads CASSVLHSDTDTQYF. DNA for the CDR3: TGTGCCAGCAGCGTATTACATTCCGACACAGATACGCAGTATTTT. The entire variable domain, with the rest obtained from reference TRBV9 and TRBJ2-3, is as follows: DSGVTQTPKHLITATGQRVTLRCSPRSGDLSVYWYQQSLDQGLQFLIQYYNGEERAKGNILERFSAQQFPDLHSELNLSSLELGDSALYFCASSVLHSDTDTQYFGPGTRLTVL.

CDR3 protein: CASSQTASGTRIDEQFF. Written as DNA, the CDR3 is TGCGCCAGCAGCCAAACAGCTAGCGGGACACGTATCGATGAGCAGTTCTTC. V is TRBV4-1 and J is TRBJ2-1; 9 nucleotides line up with TRBD2. V trimming: 2 bases; J trimming: 8 bases; junction bases outside the gene matches: 13. Per germline, CDR1 MGHRA and CDR2 YSYEKL. The CDR3 length is 17 residues.

J is TRBJ2-1 and V is TRBV13; D is undetermined. Trimming took off 5 bases at V and 5 bases at J, with 4 bases between the two ends. In germline, CDR1 is PRHDT, CDR2 FYEKMQ (reference sequence). The CDR3 is made up of 11 amino acids. CDR3: CASSRDNEQFF. CDR3 in DNA: TGTGCCAGCAGCCGGGACAATGAGCAGTTCTTC.

The chain is built from TRBV7-2 and TRBJ1-1, with a tentative D call TRBD1 (6 bases). The CDR3 runs 13 residues. Deletions cut 3 bases from V and 5 bases from J, with 10 bases between. Germline lookup yields CDR1 SGHTA and CDR2 FQGNSA. The CDR3 loop is CASSLIRGTEAFF. The CDR3 bases are TGTGCCAGCAGCTTGATCAGGGGAACTGAAGCTTTCTTT.

The chain joins TRBV6-1 to TRBJ1-2; D might be TRBD1 (6 bases). The CDR3 has 16 residues. V lost 2 bases and J 4 bases, leaving 17 bases between the germline ends. The germline CDR1 and CDR2 sequences are MNHNS and SASEGT. CDR3 in amino acids: CASSEPGTIPIYGYTF. DNA of the CDR3: TGTGCCAGCAGTGAACCCGGGACAATTCCTATCTATGGCTACACCTTC.

This sequence joins TRBV27 and TRBJ2-7; 7 nucleotides agree with TRBD1. The V segment lost 5 bases and the J segment 0 bases; nucleotides outside the gene matches: 10. Germline V lookup: CDR1 MNHEY, CDR2 SMNVEV (reference sequence). This CDR3 comprises 16 residues. CDR3: CASSRTGQISSYEQYF. In nucleotides, the CDR3 is TGTGCCAGCAGTCGGACGGGACAGATAAGCTCCTACGAGCAGTACTTC.

The chain joins TRBV6-5 to TRBJ1-4; 7 bases match TRBD1. The CDR3 covers 15 residues. Germline-derived CDR1 and CDR2 are MNHEY and SVGAGI. Trimming removed 5 bases from V and 5 bases from J; junction bases left unmatched: 8. CDR3 in DNA: TGTGCCAGCAGTCCCGGGACAGCTGCGAATGAAAAACTGTTTTTT. Translating gives CASSPGTAANEKLFF.

This chain connects TRBV2 to TRBJ2-7, with 7 bases that match TRBD1. Germline CDR1 reads SNHLY; CDR2 reads FYNNEI. The CDR3 loop spans 14 amino acids. V was pared by 7 bases and J by 3 bases, with 9 bases of the junction left unmatched. CDR3 DNA sequence: TGTGCCAGCACACCGACGGGACAGAACTACGAGCAGTACTTC. Translated, it gives CASTPTGQNYEQYF.

The table lists this clone with a few counts. The rearrangement joins TRBV28 to TRBJ1-1; a possible D gene is TRBD1 (5 bases). Trimming cost V 1 base and J 0 bases, with 9 bases left between them. Per the germline V gene, CDR1 is MDHEN and CDR2 is SYDVKM. The CDR3 is 15 amino acids. The CDR3 sequence is CASSLLSGMNTEAFF. CDR3 sequence (DNA): TGTGCCAGCAGTTTATTGTCAGGGATGAACACTGAAGCTTTCTTT.

The chain links TRBV6-1 to TRBJ2-5; D is unresolved. V dropped 1 base and J dropped 5 bases, with 11 bases sitting between them. CDR1 MNHNS and CDR2 SASEGT come from the germline V gene. The CDR3 runs 14 residues. The CDR3 here is CASSEGGFRETQYF. The CDR3 nucleotides read TGTGCCAGCAGTGAAGGTGGCTTTCGGGAGACCCAGTACTTC.

The chain carries TRBV28 and TRBJ2-2; D is possibly TRBD1 (6 bases). Germline values: CDR1 MDHEN, CDR2 SYDVKM. This CDR3 is 14 amino acids long. V gave up 2 bases and J gave up 4 bases, with 8 bases separating them. The CDR3 DNA is TGTGCCAGCAGTTTAAACAGGGCCACCGGGGAGCTGTTTTTT. Amino acid sequence: CASSLNRATGELFF. Combining the CDR3 with reference TRBV28 and TRBJ2-2 gives the whole variable domain DVKVTQSSRYLVKRTGEKVFLECVQDMDHENMFWYRQDPGLGLRLIYFSYDVKMKEKGDIPEGYSVSREKKERFSLILESASTNQTSMYLCASSLNRATGELFFGEGSRLTVL.

This chain connects TRBV2 to TRBJ2-3; a possible D gene is TRBD1 (7 bases). This CDR3 is built from 16 residues. The germline V gene has CDR1 SNHLY and CDR2 FYNNEI. Trimming left V 6 bases short and J 2 bases short, with 18 bases between. The CDR3 loop reads CASSAYGGGTTDTQYF. The CDR3 DNA is TGTGCCAGCAGCGCTTATGGAGGGGGCACCACAGATACGCAGTATTTT.

V is TRBV2 and J is TRBJ1-1; D not certain. The CDR3 is 15 residues long. V shed 4 bases and J shed 0 bases, with 12 bases lying between them. The germline V gene has CDR1 SNHLY and CDR2 FYNNEI. The CDR3 region is CASSVSGSMNTEAFF. CDR3 nucleotides: TGTGCCAGCAGTGTATCGGGGTCGATGAACACTGAAGCTTTCTTT. Drawing the rest from reference TRBV2 and TRBJ1-1, the complete variable domain is EPEVTQTPSHQVTQMGQEVILRCVPISNHLYFYWYRQILGQKVEFLVSFYNNEISEKSEIFDDQFSVERPDGSNFTLKIRSTKLEDSAMYFCASSVSGSMNTEAFFGQGTRLTVV.

The chain couples TRBV6-1 to TRBJ2-1; D ambiguous. Between the trimmed V and J ends, which lost 10 bases and 4 bases, there was a span of 20 bases. The germline gives CDR1 MNHNS, CDR2 SASEGT. This CDR3 is built from 15 residues. The CDR3 region is CATAGAPITYNEQFF. The CDR3 DNA follows: TGTGCCACCGCCGGAGCCCCGATCACTTACAATGAGCAGTTCTTC.